A selection of T cell receptor beta chains follows, all from one sample in a study of T-cell reconstitution after alpha-beta-depleted transplantation in children. TCRdb redid the calling of the PCR reads with MiXCR, one entry per CDR3 protein. The table has 150,000 to 200,000 distinct CDR3 sequences, 5.5% to 7% seen once. The specimen comprised PBMCs, sampled before TCRalphabeta/CD19-depleted stem cell transplant. These receptors came from a girl under three years old with combined immunodeficiency, due to receive a stem cell transplant. The CDR3 runs from the conserved cysteine through the conserved F or W.

len | v_gene | CDR3aa
14 | TRBV20-1 | CSAGEPVASDTQYF
18 | TRBV11-2 | CASSLITGTVISNYGYTF
12 | TRBV11-2 | CVTRGPTGELFF
15 | TRBV4-3 | CASSQGKGLGNTIYF
13 | TRBV12-3/TRBV12-4 | CASGGGQHNEQFF
16 | TRBV28 | CASIGHLGAPSNEQFF
16 | TRBV6-2/TRBV6-3 | CASSYSSWTANTEAFF
13 | TRBV24-1 | CATKGSSYNEQFF
19 | TRBV28 | CASSLISGRSSGVTDTQYF
14 | TRBV29-1 | CSVVRQGPYNEQFF
17 | TRBV4-3 | CASSQEKAGIFDNEQFF
15 | TRBV2 | CASTDGTIHTGELFF
12 | TRBV20-1 | CSARAGTTEAFF
12 | TRBV30 | CAWTRQEPQQYF
16 | TRBV7-9 | CASSHQPGQGTGELFF
16 | TRBV20-1 | CSADLSRDSNTGELFF
15 | TRBV29-1 | CSVDTGLAGENEQFF
15 | TRBV11-2 | CASSQSAGTYNEQFF
14 | TRBV25-1 | CASSEFKGRNEQYF
16 | TRBV4-3 | CASSQGGASSTDTQYF
15 | TRBV13 | CASSIRTSGTYEQYF
16 | TRBV20-1 | CSARDPGVAVTYEQYF
16 | TRBV20-1 | CSARDPFGLAENEQFF
13 | TRBV4-1 | CASSHSTAYEQYF
18 | TRBV14 | CASSQEIWEGGHGETQYF
16 | TRBV6-5 | CASSYSTGPGANVLTF
14 | TRBV7-2 | CASSLRLGSDEQFF
15 | TRBV7-8 | CASSLVSLRPDTQYF
11 | TRBV29-1 | CSVPSRDEQYF
15 | TRBV28 | CASSLPWEGGSPLHF
12 | TRBV6-6 | CASSYSEYEQYF
13 | TRBV12-3/TRBV12-4 | CASAGVRHNEQFF
16 | TRBV18 | CASSPGLAALTDTQYF
12 | TRBV4-1 | CASSQASGGQYF
12 | TRBV20-1 | CSARAGQETQYF
15 | TRBV14 | CASSQLTTGIYEQYF
15 | TRBV7-3 | CASSPPRGNSYEQYF
15 | TRBV7-2 | CASRWTGGTTDTQYF
15 | TRBV7-8 | CASSATGVSYNEQFF
15 | TRBV7-8 | CASSLSRQNHYGYTF
15 | TRBV6-2/TRBV6-3 | CASSSTGGYYNEQFF
15 | TRBV27 | CASSFRQTNTGELFF
16 | TRBV7-8 | CASSSTTPGKVYGYTF
22 | TRBV14 | CASSQDTLDRGRVLHLTDTQYF
18 | TRBV11-1 | CASSPGSFPGSSYNEQFF
19 | TRBV20-1 | CSAKHKGIKVPSGANVLTF
16 | TRBV7-9 | CASSLGELGAYNEQFF
15 | TRBV5-1 | CASSLEVERSYEQYF
18 | TRBV4-1 | CASSLSGLAGGTLYEQYF
15 | TRBV12-5 | CASGFGEGVGYGYTF
15 | TRBV2 | CATLVRDRGLYEQYF
14 | TRBV7-9 | CASSPRSEVGEQYF
17 | TRBV7-9 | CASLPLVTSGGTGELFF
16 | TRBV9 | CASSAGLQVSAETQYF
14 | TRBV28 | CASSWDSSSDEQFF
16 | TRBV5-1 | CASAGLAGHFQETQYF
17 | TRBV24-1 | CATSERTSGIFTDTQYF
12 | TRBV28 | CASSLLRGEQYF
16 | TRBV7-2 | CASSYSGQGSNQPQHF
18 | TRBV7-8 | CASSLVATGPSSGNTIYF